This TCR beta chain was sequenced for a study of blood T cell repertoires in COVID-19. As for the study in general: Sites in the United States, Italy and Spain provided acute and convalescent COVID-19 samples.

Authors' data handling: Amplification of reference gene primers was used by the study to estimate nucleated cell counts. Profiled with immunoSEQ multiplex PCR; TCRdb holds only in-frame clones, not every one. V, J and clone size are taken as reported in that table, and D and trimming were inferred from the DNA itself. The sample has around 100,000 clones; around nine tenths are singletons. V was pared by 3 bases and J by 7 bases, with 20 bases between. The length of the CDR3 is 15 residues. Germline V lookup: CDR1 SGHKS, CDR2 YYEKEE (reference sequence). J is TRBJ2-7 and V is TRBV5-5; D gene unclear. The TCR sequence derives from a man between 50 and 59 years old with active COVID-19. Material for sequencing was peripheral blood. CDR3 in DNA: TGTGCCAGCAGCTGGCAATTTGGGCCCGACAAGGAGCAGTACTTC. As protein: CASSWQFGPDKEQYF.